The T cell receptor beta chain described here comes from a study of T-cell reconstitution after alpha-beta-depleted transplantation in children. This clonotype came up many times. Unique molecular identifiers were used in preparing the TCRbeta library. MiXCR, run by TCRdb on the PCR reads, gives a single entry per CDR3 protein. Of about 190,000 distinct CDR3 sequences in the sample, approximately 6.8% were seen once. CDR3 size: 11 residues. From germline, CDR1 is SQVTM and CDR2 ANQGSEA. V dropped 1 base and J dropped 8 bases, with 6 bases sitting between them. This TCR was sampled from a human donor who donated a stem cell graft to a child with Wiskott-Aldrich syndrome. The J gene is TRBJ2-1, the V gene TRBV29-1; a weak D match, TRBD2 (5 bases). This material consisted of PBMCs from the stem cell graft donor, taken from the stem cell graft. The CDR3 reads CSVEGGDEQFF. For the CDR3, the DNA is TGCAGCGTTGAAGGGGGAGATGAGCAGTTCTTC.